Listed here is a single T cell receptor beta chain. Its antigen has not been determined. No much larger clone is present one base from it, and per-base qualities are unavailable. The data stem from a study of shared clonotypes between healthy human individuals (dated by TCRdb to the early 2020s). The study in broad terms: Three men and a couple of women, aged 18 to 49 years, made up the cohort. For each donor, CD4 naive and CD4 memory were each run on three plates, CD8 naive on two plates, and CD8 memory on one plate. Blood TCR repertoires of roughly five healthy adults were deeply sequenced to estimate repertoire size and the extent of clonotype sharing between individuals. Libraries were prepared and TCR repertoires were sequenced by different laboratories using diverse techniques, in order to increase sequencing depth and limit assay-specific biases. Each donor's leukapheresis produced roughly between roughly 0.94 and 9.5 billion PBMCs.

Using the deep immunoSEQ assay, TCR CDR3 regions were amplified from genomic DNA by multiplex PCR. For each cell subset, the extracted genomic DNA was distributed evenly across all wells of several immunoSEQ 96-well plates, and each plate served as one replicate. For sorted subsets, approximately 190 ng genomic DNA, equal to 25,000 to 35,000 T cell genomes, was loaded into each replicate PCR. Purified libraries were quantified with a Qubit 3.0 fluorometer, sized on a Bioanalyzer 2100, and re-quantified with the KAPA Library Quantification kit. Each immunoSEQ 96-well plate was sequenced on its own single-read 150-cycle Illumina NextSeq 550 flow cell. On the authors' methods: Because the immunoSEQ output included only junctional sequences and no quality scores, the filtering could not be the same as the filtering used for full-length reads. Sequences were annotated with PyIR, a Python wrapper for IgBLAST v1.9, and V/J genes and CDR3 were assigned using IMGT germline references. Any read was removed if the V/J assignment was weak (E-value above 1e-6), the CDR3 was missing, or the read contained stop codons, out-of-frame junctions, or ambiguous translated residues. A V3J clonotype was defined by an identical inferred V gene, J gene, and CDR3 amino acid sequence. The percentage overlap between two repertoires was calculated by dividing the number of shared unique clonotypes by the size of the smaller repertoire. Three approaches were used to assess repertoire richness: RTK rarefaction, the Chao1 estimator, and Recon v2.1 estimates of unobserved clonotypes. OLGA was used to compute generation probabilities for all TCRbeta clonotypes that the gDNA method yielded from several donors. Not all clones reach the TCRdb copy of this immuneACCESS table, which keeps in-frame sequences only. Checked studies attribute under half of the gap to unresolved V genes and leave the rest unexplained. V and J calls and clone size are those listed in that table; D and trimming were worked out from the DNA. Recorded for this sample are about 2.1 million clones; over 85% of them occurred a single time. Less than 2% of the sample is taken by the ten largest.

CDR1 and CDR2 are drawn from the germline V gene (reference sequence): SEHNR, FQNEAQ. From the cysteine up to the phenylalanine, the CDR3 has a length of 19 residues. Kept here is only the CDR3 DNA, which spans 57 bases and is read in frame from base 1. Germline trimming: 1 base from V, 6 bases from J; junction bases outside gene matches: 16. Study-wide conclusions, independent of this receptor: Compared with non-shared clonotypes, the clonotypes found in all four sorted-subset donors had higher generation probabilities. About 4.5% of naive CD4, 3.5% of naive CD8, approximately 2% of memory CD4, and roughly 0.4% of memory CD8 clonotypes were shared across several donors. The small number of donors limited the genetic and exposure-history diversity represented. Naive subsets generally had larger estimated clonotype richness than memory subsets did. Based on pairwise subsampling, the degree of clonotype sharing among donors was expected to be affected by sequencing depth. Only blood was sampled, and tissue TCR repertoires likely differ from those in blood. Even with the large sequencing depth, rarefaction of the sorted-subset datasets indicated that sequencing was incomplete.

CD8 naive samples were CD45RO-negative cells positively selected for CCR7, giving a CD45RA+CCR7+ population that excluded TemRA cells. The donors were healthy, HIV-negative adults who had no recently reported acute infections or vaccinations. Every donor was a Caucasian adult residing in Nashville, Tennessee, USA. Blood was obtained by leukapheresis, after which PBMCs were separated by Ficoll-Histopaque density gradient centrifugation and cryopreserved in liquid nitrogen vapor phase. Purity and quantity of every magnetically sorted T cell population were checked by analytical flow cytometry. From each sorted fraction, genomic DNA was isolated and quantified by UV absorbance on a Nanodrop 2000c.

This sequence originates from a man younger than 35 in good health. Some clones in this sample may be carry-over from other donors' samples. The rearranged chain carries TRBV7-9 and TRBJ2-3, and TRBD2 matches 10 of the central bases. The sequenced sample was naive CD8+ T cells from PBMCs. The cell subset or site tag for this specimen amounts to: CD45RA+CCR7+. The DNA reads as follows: TGTGCCAGCAGCTTAGACTGGAAAGCGGGAGGGCCCTTCGACGATACGCAGTATTTT. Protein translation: CASSLDWKAGGPFDDTQYF.